A single sample gave rise to the 9 T cell receptor beta chains below, sequenced in a study of shared clonotypes between healthy human individuals (dated by TCRdb to the early 2020s). The library was obtained by the immunoSEQ multiplex PCR assay. TCRdb took this table from immuneACCESS and kept in-frame rearrangements with V and J called. Such tables lack part of the clones; where checked against another copy, unresolved V genes explain under half of the gap, and the rest is unexplained. A total of about 1.1 million clones appear in this sample, roughly 80% of them only once. The ten largest clonotypes hold almost 0.9% of the sample. Sequencing used memory CD4+ T cells from PBMCs. Reading the label with the study, this specimen's cell subset or site is: CD45RA-negative fraction. These receptors were obtained from a man aged 18 to 35 in good health. Some clones in this sample may be carry-over from other donors' samples.

This clone appeared once. The chain is built from TRBV11-1 and TRBJ2-3, with D perhaps given as TRBD1 or TRBD2 (5 bases each). Germline V lookup: CDR1 SGHAT, CDR2 FQDESV (reference sequence). Between the trimmed V and J ends, which lost 1 base and 6 bases, there was a span of 17 bases. CDR3 length: 16 residues. CDR3 region: CASSLVRGDPEDTQYF. CDR3 DNA sequence: TGTGCCAGCAGCTTAGTTCGAGGGGACCCCGAGGATACGCAGTATTTT. The full variable domain, completed using reference TRBV11-1 and TRBJ2-3, is EAEVAQSPRYKITEKSQAVAFWCDPISGHATLYWYRQILGQGPELLVQFQDESVVDDSQLPKDRFSAERLKGVDSTLKIQPAELGDSAMYLCASSLVRGDPEDTQYFGPGTRLTVL.

This clone was recorded once. This chain links TRBV30 with TRBJ1-4; possibly TRBD1 for D (6 bases). The germline gives CDR1 GTSNPN, CDR2 SVGIG (reference sequence). Between the trimmed V and J ends, which lost 0 bases and 8 bases, there was a span of 16 bases. The length of the CDR3 is 15 residues. The CDR3 is CAWSVGGQGGEKLFF. CDR3 nucleotides: TGTGCCTGGAGTGTAGGGGGTCAGGGTGGCGAAAAACTGTTTTTT.

V is TRBV9 and J is TRBJ1-1, with a tentative D call TRBD1 (6 bases). V lost 3 bases and J 1 base, leaving 10 bases between the germline ends. From germline, CDR1 is SGDLS and CDR2 YYNGEE. The CDR3 contains 14 residues. The CDR3, as DNA: TGTGCCAGCAGCGCGATACAGGGGAACACTGAAGCTTTCTTT. Its protein is CASSAIQGNTEAFF.

The chain is built from TRBV15 and TRBJ1-1; a possible D gene is TRBD1 (6 bases). CDR1 LNHNV and CDR2 YYDKDF come from the germline V gene (reference sequence). The CDR3 extends over 13 amino acids. Trimming removed 5 bases from V and 1 base from J, with 8 bases in between. CDR3 bases: TGTGCCACCAGCTGGGGGCAGAACACTGAAGCTTTCTTT. It is translated as CATSWGQNTEAFF.

This chain links TRBV27 with TRBJ2-7; D possibly corresponds to TRBD1 (5 bases). The length of the CDR3 is 15 residues. From germline, CDR1 is MNHEY and CDR2 SMNVEV (reference sequence). Trimming stripped 2 bases from V and 0 bases from J, with 11 bases between. CDR3 nucleotide sequence: TGTGCCAGCAGTTTAGGGGCAGGAGCCTCCTACGAGCAGTACTTC. Translation gives CASSLGAGASYEQYF.

The chain has TRBV2 and TRBJ2-7; D call uncertain. Germline V gene sequence: CDR1 SNHLY, CDR2 FYNNEI. V lost 7 bases and J 3 bases, leaving 13 bases between the germline ends. The CDR3 covers 13 residues. This chain's CDR3 is CASTRAGYYEQYF. In DNA, the CDR3 is TGTGCCAGCACTAGGGCAGGTTACTACGAGCAGTACTTC.

This clone was observed a handful of times. V gene TRBV2 combines with J gene TRBJ1-5; TRBD1 aligns across 8 bases. V was clipped by 5 bases and J by 6 bases; unmatched bases: 3. Germline V CDR1 and CDR2: SNHLY, FYNNEI. The CDR3 extends over 13 amino acids. The CDR3 loop is CASSTGGFQPQHF. CDR3 DNA sequence: TGTGCCAGCAGTACAGGGGGATTTCAGCCCCAGCATTTT.

This clone was seen only once. The chain uses TRBV6-5 and TRBJ1-2; tentatively, D is TRBD1 (6 bases). Germline V gene sequence: CDR1 MNHEY, CDR2 SVGAGI. The CDR3 runs to 14 residues. V dropped 4 bases and J dropped 3 bases, with 12 bases sitting between them. In nucleotides, the CDR3 is TGTGCCAGCAGTTCCTCGGACAGAGACTATGGCTACACCTTC. This encodes CASSSSDRDYGYTF.

The chain couples TRBV7-2 to TRBJ2-7, with 9 nucleotides matching TRBD1. The J segment lost 2 bases and the V segment lost 4 bases, leaving 6 bases of the junction unmatched. The CDR3 totals 15 residues. CDR1 is SGHTA and CDR2 is FQGNSA in the germline V gene. The chain's CDR3 is CASSSRDRGAYEQYF. The CDR3 region has the DNA TGTGCCAGCAGCTCGCGAGACAGGGGGGCCTACGAGCAGTACTTC. Complete variable domain (other parts from reference TRBV7-2 and TRBJ2-7): GAGVSQSPSNKVTEKGKDVELRCDPISGHTALYWYRQSLGQGLEFLIYFQGNSAPDKSGLPSDRFSAERTGGSVSTLTIQRTQQEDSAVYLCASSSRDRGAYEQYFGPGTRLTVT.